This T cell receptor (beta chain) was retrieved from a study of T-cell memory formation after mild COVID-19. Overall study context: TCR clusters mostly belonged to single donors.

J lost 4 bases, V lost 7 bases, and 13 bases had no gene match. CDR1 is SGHDT and CDR2 is YYEEEE in the germline V gene. This CDR3 comprises 16 residues. TCRdb re-called the 5' RACE reads with MiXCR, one entry per CDR3 protein. Among 300,000 to 400,000 distinct CDR3 sequences, 15% to 20% were seen once, and the ten largest hold approximately 20%. V and J are TRBV5-6 and TRBJ2-5, with 10 nucleotides matching TRBD1. Sequenced sample: PBMCs or a T cell subset sorted from them (not recorded which). This receptor was obtained from a man between 18 and 29 years old who had mild COVID-19 (a few samples of this study predate the infection). Cell type and time point are not known. CDR3 region: CASSDRTGGFLETQYF. Here the CDR3 DNA reads TGTGCCAGCTCGGACCGGACAGGGGGTTTTTTAGAGACCCAGTACTTC.